Each of the 2 T cell receptor beta chains below was sequenced from the same sample in a study of blood T cell repertoires in COVID-19 (dated by TCRdb to between 2020 and 2021). Library method: the immunoSEQ multiplex PCR assay. TCRdb provides this immuneACCESS table in a form limited to in-frame rearrangements. Some clones are lacking; in checked studies, under half of them reflect an unresolved V gene, and why the rest are absent is not known. A total of 150,000 to 200,000 clones appear in this sample, around four fifths of them only once. In total, the top ten clones hold about 4.9% of the sample. The specimen sequenced was peripheral blood. The receptors here all came from a woman aged 30 to 39 with acute or convalescent COVID-19.

This chain connects TRBV30 to TRBJ1-1, with 10 bases aligning to TRBD1. Germline V gene sequence: CDR1 GTSNPN, CDR2 SVGIG (reference sequence). V shed 3 bases and J 6 bases; nucleotides not matched to a gene: 13. This CDR3 has 16 residues. The CDR3 loop reads CAWRGTGALWRSEAFF. The CDR3, as DNA: TGTGCCTGGAGAGGGACAGGGGCCTTGTGGAGGTCTGAAGCTTTCTTT.

This chain links TRBV7-2 with TRBJ2-2, with a possible D match to TRBD2 (6 bases). The CDR3 extends over 18 amino acids. Between the trimmed V and J ends, which lost 5 bases and 5 bases, there was a span of 24 bases. Germline values: CDR1 SGHTA, CDR2 FQGNSA. The CDR3 here is CASSASAPGLLGTGELFF. CDR3 bases: TGTGCCAGCAGCGCTAGCGCCCCGGGGCTCTTAGGGACCGGGGAGCTGTTTTTT.